Each of the 13 T cell receptor beta chains below was sequenced from the same sample in a study of T-cell memory formation after mild COVID-19 (dated by TCRdb to the early 2020s). Library preparation employed 5' RACE. Sequencing relied on an Illumina NovaSeq 6000. Using fastp trimming at Q25 and MiXCR clonotype assembly, TCRdb reanalyzed the public sequencing data and kept in-frame beta chains. Duplicate CDR3 protein sequences are folded into a single record with the most common DNA and genes. Present in this sample are around 200,000 distinct CDR3 sequences, approximately 17% of which were seen just once. Jointly, the top ten make up about 4% of the sample. Sequenced material: PBMCs or a T cell subset sorted from them (not recorded which). These receptors all stem from a man between 18 and 35 years old who had mild COVID-19 (a few samples of this study predate the infection). The sample titles of this study are shuffled in the database, so cell type and time point are left out; the donor was told from shared clones.

There are a few counts of this clonotype. This chain uses TRBV29-1 with TRBJ1-2; unclear D gene. Germline V lookup: CDR1 SQVTM, CDR2 ANQGSEA. The CDR3 extends over 13 amino acids. V gave up 3 bases and J gave up 2 bases, with 10 bases separating them. Here the CDR3 DNA reads TGCAGCGTTGATCTCGACACCAACTATGGCTACACCTTC. Amino acids: CSVDLDTNYGYTF.

The chain joins TRBV6-6 to TRBJ1-3; unclear D gene. The germline V and J ends were trimmed by 2 bases and 3 bases, with 11 bases remaining between them. Germline V gives CDR1 MNHNY, CDR2 SVGAGI (reference sequence). The CDR3 spans 15 residues. CDR3 coding DNA: TGTGCCAGCAGTTACGGGCCGGCGTTTGGAAACACCATATATTTT. Translated: CASSYGPAFGNTIYF.

The V gene is TRBV7-9, the J gene TRBJ1-4, with D uncertain. V was clipped by 3 bases and J by 2 bases, with 10 bases between them. CDR3 size: 15 residues. Germline CDR1 SEHNR, CDR2 FQNEAQ (reference sequence). CDR3 region: CASSLFGQTNEKLFF. Here the CDR3 DNA reads TGTGCCAGCAGCTTGTTTGGCCAGACTAATGAAAAACTGTTTTTT.

The rearrangement links TRBV5-4 to TRBJ2-5; D possibly matches TRBD1 or TRBD2 (5 bases each). The CDR3 runs to 13 residues. CDR1 is SGHNT and CDR2 is YYREEE in the germline V gene (reference sequence). V dropped 3 bases and J dropped 7 bases, with 13 bases sitting between them. The CDR3 DNA sequence: TGTGCCAGCAGCTCTTGGGGGAGTGCGACCCAGTACTTC. Protein product: CASSSWGSATQYF.

For this clonotype: The CDR3 ends on some other residue instead of the conserved phenylalanine or tryptophan, so this is likely a read error. The CDR3 DNA follows: TGTGCCATCAGAGTGGGACAGGGGTTATCGGATGAGCAGTTCTTA. Residues: CAIRVGQGLSDEQFL. V gene TRBV10-3 combines with J gene TRBJ2-1, with 10 bases lining up with TRBD1. The CDR3 has 15 residues. The germline CDR1 and CDR2 sequences are ENHRY and SYGVKD. V lost 6 bases, J lost 8 bases, and 10 bases stayed unmatched.

The chain couples TRBV2 to TRBJ2-6; weak D call: TRBD1 (6 bases). The CDR3 is 15 residues long. Between the trimmed V and J ends, which lost 4 bases and 0 bases, there was a span of 7 bases. Per germline, CDR1 SNHLY and CDR2 FYNNEI. The CDR3 sequence is CASSGGPSGANVLTF. DNA of the CDR3: TGTGCCAGCAGTGGGGGGCCCTCTGGGGCCAACGTCCTGACTTTC.

In its sample, this clonotype was seen a few times. The CDR3 nucleotides read TGTGCCAGTCGTCTCTTTCCCGGGGGGGGAGTTGGTGAGCAGTTCTTC. Amino acid sequence: CASRLFPGGGVGEQFF. This chain uses TRBV2 with TRBJ2-1; TRBD2 aligns across 8 bases. This CDR3 contains 16 residues. Per the germline V gene, CDR1 is SNHLY and CDR2 is FYNNEI. Trimming removed 9 bases from V and 9 bases from J; junction bases left unmatched: 19.

This clonotype was found a few times. The chain recombines TRBV2 with TRBJ2-1, with D maybe TRBD1 (6 bases). The CDR3 contains 13 residues. Germline CDR1 is SNHLY and CDR2 is FYNNEI. Trimming pared 6 bases from V and 7 bases from J, leaving 13 bases between. The DNA of the CDR3 is TGTGCCAGCAGCAGGGGATTGGGGAATGAGCAGTTCTTC. Translating it yields CASSRGLGNEQFF.

CDR3 protein: CASSSGTGMTQYF. In nucleotides, the CDR3 is TGTGCCAGCAGCTCAGGGACAGGAATGACGCAGTATTTT. The V call is TRBV11-2, the J call TRBJ2-3; 8 bases line up with TRBD1. Trimming cost V 4 bases and J 9 bases; bases outside gene matches: 6. The CDR3 spans 13 residues. Germline-derived CDR1 and CDR2 are SGHAT and FQNNGV.

This clonotype was recorded a few times. The chain links TRBV4-1 to TRBJ2-3, with 7 bases identical to TRBD2. The CDR3 runs to 18 residues. V dropped 1 base and J dropped 2; count of bases not matched to a gene: 12. Germline lookup yields CDR1 MGHRA and CDR2 YSYEKL. In nucleotides, the CDR3 is TGCGCCAGCAGCCAAGCTGTCCCTAAAGCGGGGAACACAGATACGCAGTATTTT. This sequence encodes CASSQAVPKAGNTDTQYF.

This clonotype was counted only a few times. This rearrangement joins TRBV7-9 to TRBJ2-2; TRBD1 aligns across 7 bases. The CDR3 runs to 15 residues. Germline CDR1 is SEHNR and CDR2 is FQNEAQ (reference sequence). The ends lost 4 bases at V and 3 bases at J; junction bases unmatched: 5. The CDR3 DNA sequence: TGTGCCAGCAGCTCGGCCGGGACAGACACCGGGGAGCTGTTTTTT. It specifies CASSSAGTDTGELFF.

The chain combines TRBV12-3 or TRBV12-4 with TRBJ1-1; 7 positions match TRBD1. Losses at the gene ends were 6 bases for V and 1 base for J; bases not matched to a gene: 5. The CDR3 length is 14 residues. The CDR3 here is CASSYGQENTEAFF. DNA for the CDR3: TGTGCCAGCAGCTACGGACAGGAGAACACTGAAGCTTTCTTT.

The chain uses TRBV5-1 and TRBJ1-2; maybe TRBD1 (6 bases). The CDR3 contains 15 residues. Germline loops: CDR1 SGHRS, CDR2 YFSETQ. V lost 0 bases to trimming and J lost 8 bases, with 17 bases between them. The CDR3: CASSLDIQGPRGYTF. CDR3 bases: TGCGCCAGCAGCTTGGATATCCAGGGGCCGCGGGGCTACACCTTC.